The T cell receptor (beta chain) described here comes from a study of blood T cell repertoires in COVID-19. Study-level information: The origin of the acute and convalescent COVID-19 samples was the United States, Italy and Spain. T cells, B-cell-depleted T cells, or PBMCs provided the cDNA or gDNA that served as material.

V was cut by 4 bases and J by 3 bases, with 10 bases left in between. Germline values: CDR1 SGHNT, CDR2 YENEEA. The CDR3 covers 13 residues. A single count supports this clone. Original processing methods: Amplifying reference gene primers gave estimates of nucleated cell counts. The repertoire was sequenced with immunoSEQ multiplex PCR; TCRdb's copy has only in-frame clones and lacks some. The V and J calls and clone size come from that table; D and trimming were worked out from the DNA. The sample lists some 60,000 clones, around 87% occurring once. This clonotype was sampled from a man aged 70 or older with acute or convalescent COVID-19. The chain couples TRBV11-3 to TRBJ2-7; tentatively, D is TRBD1 (6 bases). The sequenced sample was peripheral blood. DNA for the CDR3: TGTGCCAGCAGCTCCACAGGGATCTACGAGCAGTACTTC. This codes for CASSSTGIYEQYF. Supplemented by reference TRBV11-3 and TRBJ2-7, the full variable domain reads EAGVVQSPRYKIIEKKQPVAFWCNPISGHNTLYWYLQNLGQGPELLIRYENEEAVDDSQLPKDRFSAERLKGVDSTLKIQPAELGDSAVYLCASSSTGIYEQYFGPGTRLTVT.